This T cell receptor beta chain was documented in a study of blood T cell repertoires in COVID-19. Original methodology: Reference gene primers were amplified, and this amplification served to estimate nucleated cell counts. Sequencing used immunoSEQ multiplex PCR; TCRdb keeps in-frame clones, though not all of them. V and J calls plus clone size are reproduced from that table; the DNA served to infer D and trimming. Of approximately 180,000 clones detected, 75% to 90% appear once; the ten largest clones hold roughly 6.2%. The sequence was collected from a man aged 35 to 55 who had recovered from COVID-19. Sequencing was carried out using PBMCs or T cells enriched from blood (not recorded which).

The CDR3 spells CASSVVPQANYGYTF. The CDR3 region has the DNA TGTGCCAGCAGCGTGGTCCCACAGGCTAACTATGGCTACACCTTC. The V and J genes are TRBV9 and TRBJ1-2, with TRBD1 as a possible D gene (5 bases). The CDR3 runs 15 residues. Trimming left V 2 bases short and J 0 bases short, with 11 bases between. Germline assignment: CDR1 SGDLS and CDR2 YYNGEE.